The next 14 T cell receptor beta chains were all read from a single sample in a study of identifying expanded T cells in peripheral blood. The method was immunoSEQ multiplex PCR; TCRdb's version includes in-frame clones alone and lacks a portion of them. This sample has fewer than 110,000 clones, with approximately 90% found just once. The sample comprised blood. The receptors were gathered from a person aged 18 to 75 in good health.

CDR3 nucleotide sequence: TGTGCCACCGCCAGACAGGGGGCTTCTAACTATGGCTACACCTTC. As protein: CATARQGASNYGYTF. The V gene is TRBV10-3, the J gene TRBJ1-2, with 10 bases aligning to TRBD1. The germline V gene encodes CDR1 ENHRY and CDR2 SYGVKD. The V gene end was trimmed by 10 bases and the J gene end by 0 bases; junction bases not matched to a gene: 8. The CDR3 loop spans 15 amino acids.

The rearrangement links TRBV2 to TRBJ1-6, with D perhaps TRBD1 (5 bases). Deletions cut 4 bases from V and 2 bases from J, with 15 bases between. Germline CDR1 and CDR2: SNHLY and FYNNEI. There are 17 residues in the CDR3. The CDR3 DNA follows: TGTGCCAGCAGTGTCGTACAGGCTCGGACCTATAATTCACCCCTCCACTTT. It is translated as CASSVVQARTYNSPLHF.

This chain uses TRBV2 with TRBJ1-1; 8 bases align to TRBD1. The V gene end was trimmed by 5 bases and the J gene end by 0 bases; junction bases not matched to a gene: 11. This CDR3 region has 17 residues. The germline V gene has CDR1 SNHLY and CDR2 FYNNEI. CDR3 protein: CASSSQTGVALNTEAFF. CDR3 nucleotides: TGTGCCAGCAGTTCCCAGACAGGGGTGGCGCTGAACACTGAAGCTTTCTTT.

CDR3 loop: CSVNSGPSEQYF. In nucleotides, the CDR3 is TGCAGCGTTAACTCTGGACCGTCCGAGCAGTACTTC. The chain links TRBV29-1 to TRBJ2-7; D remains ambiguous. The CDR3 has 12 residues. Germline loops: CDR1 SQVTM, CDR2 ANQGSEA. V lost 5 bases and J lost 6, with 14 bases in between.

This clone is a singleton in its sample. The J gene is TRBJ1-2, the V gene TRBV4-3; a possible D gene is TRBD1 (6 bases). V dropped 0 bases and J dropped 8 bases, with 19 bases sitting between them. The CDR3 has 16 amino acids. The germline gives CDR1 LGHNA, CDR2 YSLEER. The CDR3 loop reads CASSQDVGAGGLGYTF. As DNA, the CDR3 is TGCGCCAGCAGCCAAGATGTGGGGGCCGGGGGGCTGGGCTACACCTTC.

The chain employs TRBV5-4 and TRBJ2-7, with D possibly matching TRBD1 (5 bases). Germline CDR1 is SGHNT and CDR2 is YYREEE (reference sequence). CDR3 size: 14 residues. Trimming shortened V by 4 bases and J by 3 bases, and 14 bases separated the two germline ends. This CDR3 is CASSPGQDVYEQYF. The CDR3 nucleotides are TGTGCCAGCAGCCCTGGACAAGACGTCTACGAGCAGTACTTC.

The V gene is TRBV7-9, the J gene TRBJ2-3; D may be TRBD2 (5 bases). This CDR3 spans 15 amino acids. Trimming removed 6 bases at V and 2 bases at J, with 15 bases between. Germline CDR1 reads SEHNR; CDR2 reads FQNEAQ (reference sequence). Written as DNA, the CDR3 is TGTGCCAGCAGACATGGGGAACGGGACACAGATACGCAGTATTTT. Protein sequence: CASRHGERDTDTQYF.

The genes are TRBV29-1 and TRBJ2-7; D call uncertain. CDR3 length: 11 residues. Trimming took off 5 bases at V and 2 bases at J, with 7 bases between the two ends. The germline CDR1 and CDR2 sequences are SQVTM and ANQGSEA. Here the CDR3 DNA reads TGCAGCGTTACCGTCACCTACGAGCAGTACTTC. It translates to CSVTVTYEQYF.

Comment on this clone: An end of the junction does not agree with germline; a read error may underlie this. This CDR3 is CASRIGGNAGELFF. The DNA of the CDR3 is TGTGCCAGCAGAATAGGAGGGAACGCCGGGGAGCTGTTTTTT. V and J are TRBV7-9 and TRBJ2-2, with D perhaps matching TRBD2 (6 bases). Germline CDR1 reads SEHNR; CDR2 reads FQNEAQ (reference sequence). The CDR3 totals 14 residues.

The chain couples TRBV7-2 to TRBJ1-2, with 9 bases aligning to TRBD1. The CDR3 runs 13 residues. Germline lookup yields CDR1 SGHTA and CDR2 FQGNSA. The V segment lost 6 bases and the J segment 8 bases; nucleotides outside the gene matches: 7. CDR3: CASRYTTGGGYTF. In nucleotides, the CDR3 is TGTGCCAGCAGATACACTACAGGGGGCGGCTACACCTTC.

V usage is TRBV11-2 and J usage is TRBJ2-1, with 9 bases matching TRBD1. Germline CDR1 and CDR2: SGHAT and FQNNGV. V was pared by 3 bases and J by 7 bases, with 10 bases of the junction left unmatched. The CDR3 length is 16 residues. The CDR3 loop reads CASSFDYRGPGNEQFF. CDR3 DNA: TGTGCCAGCAGCTTCGACTACAGGGGGCCAGGGAATGAGCAGTTCTTC.

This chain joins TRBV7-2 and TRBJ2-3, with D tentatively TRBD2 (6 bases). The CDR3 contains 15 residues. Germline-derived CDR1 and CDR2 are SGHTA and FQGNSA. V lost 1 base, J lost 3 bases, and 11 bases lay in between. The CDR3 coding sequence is TGTGCCAGCAGCTTAGGGCGGGGACGGACAGATACGCAGTATTTT. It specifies CASSLGRGRTDTQYF.

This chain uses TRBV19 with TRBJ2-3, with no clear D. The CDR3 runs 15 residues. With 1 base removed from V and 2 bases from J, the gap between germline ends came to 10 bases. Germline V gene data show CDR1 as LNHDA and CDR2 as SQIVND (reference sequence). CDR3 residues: CASSIADSATDTQYF. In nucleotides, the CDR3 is TGTGCCAGTAGTATAGCTGATTCAGCCACAGATACGCAGTATTTT.

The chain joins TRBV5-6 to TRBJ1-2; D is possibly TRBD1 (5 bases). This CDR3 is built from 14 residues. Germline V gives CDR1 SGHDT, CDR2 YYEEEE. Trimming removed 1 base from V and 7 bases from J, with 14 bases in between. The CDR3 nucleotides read TGTGCCAGCAGCTTGCTCAGGGATTTTGGTGGCTACACCTTC. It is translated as CASSLLRDFGGYTF.